This TCR beta chain was retrieved from a study of early T cells in non-severe SARS-CoV-2 infection. Study-wide background: With bulk RNA from unsorted whole blood as input, sequencing yielded unpaired chains.

One entry per CDR3 protein, called by TCRdb with MiXCR from the 5' RACE reads. Of 30,000 to 40,000 distinct CDR3 sequences listed, approximately 7.1% are singletons. The CDR3 runs to 18 residues. Trimming took 4 bases from V and 3 from J; bases not matched to a gene: 14. Germline CDR1 is DFQATT and CDR2 is SNEGSKA (reference sequence). The receptor was derived from an adult who was a healthcare worker with PCR-confirmed SARS-CoV-2 infection or an uninfected control (not recorded which). The rearrangement joins TRBV20-1 to TRBJ2-7; TRBD2 matches at 14 bases. This specimen was whole blood, taken at baseline. The CDR3 DNA reads as TGCAGTGCTACTAGCCCCGGGACTAGCGGGAGCTCGATCTACGAGCAGTACTTC. The encoded protein is CSATSPGTSGSSIYEQYF.